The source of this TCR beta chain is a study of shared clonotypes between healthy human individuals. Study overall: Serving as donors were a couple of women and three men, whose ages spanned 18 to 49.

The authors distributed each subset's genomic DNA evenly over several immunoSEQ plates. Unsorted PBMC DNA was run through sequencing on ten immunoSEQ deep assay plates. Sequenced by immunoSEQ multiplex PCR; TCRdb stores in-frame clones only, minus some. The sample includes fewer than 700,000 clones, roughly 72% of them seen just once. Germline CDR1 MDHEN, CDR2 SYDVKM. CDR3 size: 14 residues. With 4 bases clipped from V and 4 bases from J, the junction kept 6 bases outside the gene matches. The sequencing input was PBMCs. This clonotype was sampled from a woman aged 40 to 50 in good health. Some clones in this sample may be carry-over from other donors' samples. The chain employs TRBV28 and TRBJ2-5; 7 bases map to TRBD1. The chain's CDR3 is CASSSYWDRETQYF. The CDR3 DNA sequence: TGTGCCAGCAGTTCGTATTGGGACAGAGAGACCCAGTACTTC.